These 22 T cell receptor beta chains were all obtained from the same sample, sequenced in a study of T cells after yellow fever vaccination. Each CDR3 protein gets one entry after TCRdb re-called the 5' RACE reads with MiXCR. The sample has approximately 330,000 distinct CDR3 sequences; 9.5% to 15% are singletons. Specimen: CD4+ T cells sorted from PBMCs, collected 15 days after the yellow fever booster vaccination. These receptors all come from a man younger than 30 who received the YFV17D yellow fever vaccine.

The genes are TRBV5-1 and TRBJ2-3; the match to TRBD2 covers 9 bases. After removal of 1 base from V and 1 base from J, the junction contained 7 bases not matched to a gene. Germline assignment: CDR1 SGHRS and CDR2 YFSETQ. The CDR3 loop spans 17 amino acids. CDR3 in DNA: TGCGCCAGCAGCTTGTCGGTAGCGGGGGCCGGCACAGATACGCAGTATTTT. The encoded protein is CASSLSVAGAGTDTQYF.

At least ten counts were recorded for this clonotype. The V gene is TRBV29-1, the J gene TRBJ2-2; the match to TRBD1 covers 9 bases. The V and J ends lost 4 bases and 6 bases, in that order; junction bases with no gene match: 15. Germline lookup yields CDR1 SQVTM and CDR2 ANQGSEA. The CDR3 has 17 amino acids. The CDR3 DNA sequence: TGCAGCGTTGCCGGGACAGGGATTGGAGGGGAGCCCGGGGAGCTGTTTTTT. It specifies CSVAGTGIGGEPGELFF.

This clonotype was observed many times. The chain joins TRBV7-3 to TRBJ2-3; the D call may be TRBD1 or TRBD2 (5 bases each). Per germline, CDR1 SGHTA and CDR2 FQGTGA. V lost 2 bases and J 5 bases, leaving 8 bases between the germline ends. This CDR3 has 13 residues. CDR3 bases: TGTGCCAGCAGCTTAGGGGGTCAAGATACGCAGTATTTT. The encoded protein is CASSLGGQDTQYF.

This clonotype was found a few times. V usage is TRBV5-6 and J usage is TRBJ2-5; no firm D call. The length of the CDR3 is 15 residues. Germline values: CDR1 SGHDT, CDR2 YYEEEE. V dropped 1 base and J dropped 0 bases, with 10 bases sitting between them. The CDR3, as DNA: TGTGCCAGCAGCTTGCGTTTGACAAACCAAGAGACCCAGTACTTC. Translating it yields CASSLRLTNQETQYF.

This clonotype was recorded once. The J gene is TRBJ1-2, the V gene TRBV21-1; the tabulated D call, TRBD1, remains unverified against the DNA. TRBV21-1 is a listed pseudogene. The CDR3 length is 14 residues. CDR3 region: CASTFRQGDYGYTF. DNA for the CDR3: TGTGCCAGCACCTTTAGACAGGGAGACTATGGCTACACCTTC.

This clonotype has a count of ten or more. This sequence joins TRBV5-4 and TRBJ2-1; the D gene is possibly TRBD1 (5 bases). The germline V gene encodes CDR1 SGHNT and CDR2 YYREEE (reference sequence). The ends were cut back, 1 base at V and 15 bases at J, with 14 bases in the middle. This CDR3 is 12 amino acids long. The CDR3 loop is CASSLLGQVGFF. CDR3 in DNA: TGTGCCAGCAGCTTGCTCGGACAAGTGGGGTTCTTC.

This clonotype showed up just a few times. This chain joins TRBV5-1 and TRBJ1-6; D is possibly TRBD1 (6 bases). V lost 3 bases, J lost 10 bases, and 20 bases lay in between. The CDR3 totals 16 residues. CDR1 is SGHRS, CDR2 YFSETQ, per germline. Written as DNA, the CDR3 is TGCGCCAGCAGCTCGGGACAAGCGCAAGGGGCATCACCCCTCCACTTT. This encodes CASSSGQAQGASPLHF.

The V and J genes are TRBV12-3 or TRBV12-4 and TRBJ2-7, with no clear D. V gave up 6 bases and J gave up 1 base, with 10 bases separating them. This CDR3 spans 13 amino acids. In DNA, the CDR3 is TGTGCCAGCAGGCTTCGGCCATCCTACGAGCAGTACTTC. This translates into CASRLRPSYEQYF.

V usage is TRBV6-1 and J usage is TRBJ1-2, with TRBD1 as a possible D gene (5 bases). This CDR3 is built from 13 residues. The germline V gene encodes CDR1 MNHNS and CDR2 SASEGT. V shed 7 bases and J shed 3 bases, with 12 bases lying between them. The CDR3: CASTAGLDYGYTF. For the CDR3, the DNA is TGTGCCAGCACGGCGGGGCTCGACTATGGCTACACCTTC.

J is TRBJ2-7 and V is TRBV15; 9 nucleotides agree with TRBD1. The tail of the sequence fits TRBJ2-1 better, so the J call may be wrong. The germline gives CDR1 LNHNV, CDR2 YYDKDF (reference sequence). The CDR3 covers 14 residues. CDR3 residues: CATSRDRGSYEQFF. The CDR3 DNA reads TGTGCCACCAGCAGGGACAGGGGTAGCTACGAGCAGTTCTTC.

The chain carries TRBV15 and TRBJ2-7; D gene uncertain. The V gene lost 10 bases and the J gene lost 3 bases, with 10 bases spanning the gap. CDR3 size: 11 residues. Germline V gene data show CDR1 as LNHNV and CDR2 as YYDKDF (reference sequence). The CDR3 here is CANAPGYEQYV. The CDR3 DNA follows: TGTGCCAACGCCCCGGGCTACGAGCAGTACGTC.

This chain connects TRBV7-2 to TRBJ2-5, with 7 bases fitting TRBD1. The germline gives CDR1 SGHTA, CDR2 FQGNSA. After removal of 3 bases from V and 4 bases from J, the junction contained 5 bases not matched to a gene. The CDR3 runs 14 residues. CDR3: CASSFLGGAETQYF. The CDR3 coding sequence is TGTGCCAGCAGCTTTTTAGGGGGCGCAGAGACCCAGTACTTC.

This clonotype was seen a handful of times. The chain recombines TRBV3-1 with TRBJ2-5; 7 bases are shared with TRBD2. The junction had 4 bases not matched to a gene; V was cut back by 1 base and J by 5 bases. The CDR3 is 14 residues long. The germline CDR1 and CDR2 sequences are LGHDT and YNNKEL (reference sequence). DNA of the CDR3: TGTGCCAGCAGCCAAGCGGGGGGATATGAGACCCAGTACTTC. Translating it yields CASSQAGGYETQYF.

This clonotype was observed a few times. J is TRBJ2-7 and V is TRBV27; 7 bases match TRBD1. Germline CDR1 reads MNHEY; CDR2 reads SMNVEV (reference sequence). V shed 5 bases, J shed 1 base, and the junction held 5 bases outside the gene matches. This CDR3 comprises 14 residues. For the CDR3, the DNA is TGTGCCAGCAGTACCGGACAGGTTTCCTACGAGCAGTACTTC. Amino acids: CASSTGQVSYEQYF.

This clonotype was seen only a few times. The chain links TRBV5-1 to TRBJ2-3; 7 bases match TRBD2. The J segment lost 6 bases and the V segment lost 3 bases, leaving 10 bases of the junction unmatched. Germline CDR1 SGHRS, CDR2 YFSETQ. The CDR3 contains 15 residues. The chain's CDR3 is CASSSGLVGGDTQYF. The CDR3 DNA follows: TGCGCCAGCAGCTCCGGACTGGTGGGGGGGGATACGCAGTATTTT.

This clonotype was recorded a few times. The gene calls are TRBV20-1 and TRBJ1-5; tentatively, D is TRBD1 (5 bases). CDR1 and CDR2 (germline): DFQATT, SNEGSKA (reference sequence). Trimming pared 3 bases from V and 1 base from J, leaving 10 bases between. The CDR3 is 14 amino acids. CDR3 region: CSARGPKSNQPQHF. The CDR3 coding sequence is TGCAGTGCTAGGGGACCGAAGAGCAATCAGCCCCAGCATTTT.

The genes are TRBV3-1 and TRBJ2-3, with TRBD1 as a possible D gene (5 bases). CDR3 length equals 13 residues. CDR1 is LGHDT and CDR2 is YNNKEL in the germline V gene (reference sequence). Trimming pared 4 bases from V and 4 bases from J, leaving 9 bases between. The CDR3 DNA sequence: TGTGCCAGCAGCCGGGTCAGGGCAGATACGCAGTATTTT. Translating gives CASSRVRADTQYF.

This rearrangement joins TRBV7-2 to TRBJ2-5; TRBD2 matches 9 bases. With 4 bases clipped from V and 3 bases from J, the junction kept 3 bases outside the gene matches. CDR3 length equals 14 residues. Germline CDR1 reads SGHTA; CDR2 reads FQGNSA. CDR3 protein: CASSYIAGEETQYF. CDR3 nucleotide sequence: TGTGCCAGCAGCTATATAGCGGGGGAAGAGACCCAGTACTTC. Variable domain in full (rest from reference TRBV7-2 and TRBJ2-5): GAGVSQSPSNKVTEKGKDVELRCDPISGHTALYWYRQSLGQGLEFLIYFQGNSAPDKSGLPSDRFSAERTGGSVSTLTIQRTQQEDSAVYLCASSYIAGEETQYFGPGTRLLVL.

This clonotype has more than one count but fewer than ten. A junction boundary mismatches the germline segment, possibly from a read error. The chain is built from TRBV20-1 and TRBJ1-2; 8 bases fit TRBD1. This CDR3 has 12 amino acids. Germline V lookup: CDR1 DFQATT, CDR2 SNEGSKA (reference sequence). CDR3 sequence: CSAGLGQGFPYF. CDR3 DNA: TGCAGTGCCGGTCTCGGACAGGGCTTCCCCTACTTC.

This clonotype was counted a few times. The chain links TRBV24-1 to TRBJ2-1, with D perhaps matching TRBD1 or TRBD2 (6 bases each). Germline CDR1 KGHDR, CDR2 SFDVKD. The CDR3 length is 15 residues. V was shortened by 7 bases and J by 6 bases, with 18 bases between the two germline ends. The CDR3: CATSEGGLTSNEQFF. DNA for the CDR3: TGTGCCACCAGCGAGGGGGGACTGACATCCAATGAGCAGTTCTTC.

The chain carries TRBV28 and TRBJ1-2; weak D call: TRBD1 (6 bases). This CDR3 comprises 16 residues. The V gene lost 6 bases and the J gene lost 2 bases, with 19 bases spanning the gap. Germline V gene lookup returns CDR1 MDHEN and CDR2 SYDVKM. CDR3 nucleotides: TGTGCCAGCAGCTTCTCCCGGGGGGGCCCGAACTATGGCTACACCTTC. It encodes CASSFSRGGPNYGYTF.

This clonotype was detected ten times or more. This rearrangement joins TRBV4-3 to TRBJ2-4; 14 positions agree with TRBD2. V was pared by 4 bases and J by 8 bases, with 13 bases of the junction left unmatched. This CDR3 region has 18 residues. From germline, CDR1 is LGHNA and CDR2 YSLEER. CDR3 region: CASSLRTSGGSGQDIQYF. The CDR3 DNA reads as TGCGCCAGCAGCCTGCGGACTAGCGGGGGGTCCGGTCAGGACATTCAGTACTTC.